This TCR beta chain was documented in a study of blood T cell repertoires in COVID-19. Overall study: Both acute and convalescent COVID-19 samples were obtained from the United States, Italy and Spain.

Profiling relied on immunoSEQ multiplex PCR, and the TCRdb table lists in-frame clones only, not all of them. The sample includes about 230,000 clones, around nine tenths of them seen just once. Germline lookup yields CDR1 SNHLY and CDR2 FYNNEI. The CDR3 totals 14 residues. Trimming removed 4 bases from V and 3 bases from J; junction bases left unmatched: 5. This clone was seen a single time. This clonotype was obtained from a woman between 25 and 40 years old with acute COVID-19. Material for sequencing was PBMCs or T cells enriched from blood (not recorded which). The chain has TRBV2 and TRBJ1-2, with 7 bases matching TRBD1. CDR3 amino acids: CASSVIGTDYGYTF. The CDR3 region has the DNA TGTGCCAGCAGTGTCATAGGGACAGACTATGGCTACACCTTC.